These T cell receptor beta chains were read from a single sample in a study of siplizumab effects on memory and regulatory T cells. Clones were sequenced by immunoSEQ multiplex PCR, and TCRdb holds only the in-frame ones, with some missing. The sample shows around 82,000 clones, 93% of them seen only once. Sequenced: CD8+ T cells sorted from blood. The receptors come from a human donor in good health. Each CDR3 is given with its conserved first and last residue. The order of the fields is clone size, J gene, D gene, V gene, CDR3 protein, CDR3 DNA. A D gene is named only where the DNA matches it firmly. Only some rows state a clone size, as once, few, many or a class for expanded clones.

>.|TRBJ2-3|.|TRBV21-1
CASSTLRLRVGDTQYF
TGTGCCAGCAGCACTCTGAGACTCAGGGTAGGAGATACGCAGTATTTT
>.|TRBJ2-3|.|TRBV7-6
CASSLSGGAGTDTQYF
TGTGCCAGCAGCTTATCGGGGGGCGCCGGCACAGATACGCAGTATTTT
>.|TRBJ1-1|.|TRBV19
CASSIGGANANTEAFF
TGTGCCAGTAGTATAGGGGGGGCGAATGCGAACACTGAAGCTTTCTTT
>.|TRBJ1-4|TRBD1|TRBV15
CATSRPPGDRVNGANEKLFF
TGTGCCACCAGCAGACCCCCTGGTGACAGGGTCAATGGGGCTAATGAAAAACTGTTTTTT
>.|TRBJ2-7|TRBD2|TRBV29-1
CSVAGTSGALASYEQYF
TGCAGCGTTGCCGGAACTAGCGGGGCCCTAGCTTCCTACGAGCAGTACTTC
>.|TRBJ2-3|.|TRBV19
CASKSDPGAGDTQYF
TGTGCCAGTAAGAGCGACCCGGGGGCTGGAGATACGCAGTATTTT
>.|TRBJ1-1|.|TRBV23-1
CASSQSPNTGRSGTEAFF
TGCGCCAGCAGTCAATCGCCAAACACTGGTCGTAGTGGCACTGAAGCTTTCTTT
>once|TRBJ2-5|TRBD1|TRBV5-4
CASSSPGQGRETQYF
TGTGCCAGCAGTTCCCCGGGACAGGGGCGGGAGACCCAGTACTTC
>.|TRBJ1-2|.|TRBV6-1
CASSDRVYGYTF
TGTGCCAGCAGTGACAGAGTCTATGGCTACACCTTC
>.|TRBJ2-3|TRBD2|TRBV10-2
CASMGGLDRSTDTQYF
TGCGCCAGCATGGGGGGACTAGACCGAAGCACAGATACGCAGTATTTT
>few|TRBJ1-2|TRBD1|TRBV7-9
CASSFLEQGADGYTF
TGTGCCAGCAGCTTCCTAGAGCAGGGGGCTGATGGCTACACCTTC
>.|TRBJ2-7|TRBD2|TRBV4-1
CASSQTTSGGYEQYF
TGCGCCAGCAGCCAAACGACTAGCGGAGGCTACGAGCAGTACTTC
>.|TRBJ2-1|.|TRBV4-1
CASSQPTSSYNEQFF
TGCGCCAGCAGCCAGCCGACAAGCTCCTACAATGAGCAGTTCTTC
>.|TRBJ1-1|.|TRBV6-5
CASSYDRWGMNTEAFF
TGTGCCAGCAGTTATGACAGGTGGGGCATGAACACTGAAGCTTTCTTT
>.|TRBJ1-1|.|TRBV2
CASALTGEAFF
TGTGCCAGCGCCCTGACAGGTGAAGCTTTCTTT
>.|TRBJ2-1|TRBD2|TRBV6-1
CASSEVGVAGGPAYNEQFF
TGTGCCAGCAGTGAAGTGGGAGTAGCGGGGGGGCCGGCATACAATGAGCAGTTCTTC
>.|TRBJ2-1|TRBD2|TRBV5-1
CASSWGTSGINEQFF
TGCGCCAGCAGCTGGGGGACTAGCGGTATCAATGAGCAGTTCTTC
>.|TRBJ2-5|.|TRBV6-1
CASSEVVGDQETQYF
TGTGCCAGCAGTGAAGTCGTCGGGGACCAAGAGACCCAGTACTTC
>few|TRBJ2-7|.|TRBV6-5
CASSYSVDRPYEQYF
TGTGCCAGCAGTTACTCGGTGGACAGACCCTACGAGCAGTACTTC
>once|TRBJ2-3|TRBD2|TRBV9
CASSVAAGGITDTQYF
TGTGCCAGCAGCGTAGCAGCGGGGGGGATCACAGATACGCAGTATTTT
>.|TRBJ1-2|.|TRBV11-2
CASSLDPTPGGYGYTF
TGTGCCAGCAGCTTAGATCCCACCCCCGGGGGCTATGGCTACACCTTC
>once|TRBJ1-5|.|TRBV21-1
CASSRTHRNQPQHF
TGTGCCAGCAGCAGAACCCACCGAAATCAGCCCCAGCATTTT
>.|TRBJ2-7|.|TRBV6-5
CASSVLGGQGDEQYF
TGTGCCAGCAGTGTCCTTGGCGGCCAAGGGGACGAGCAGTACTTC
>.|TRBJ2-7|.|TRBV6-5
CASTSDSHEQYF
TGTGCCAGCACCTCGGACAGCCACGAGCAGTACTTC
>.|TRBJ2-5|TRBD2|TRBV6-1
CASSEARLAGGLQETQYF
TGTGCCAGCAGTGAAGCTCGTCTAGCGGGGGGCCTCCAAGAGACCCAGTACTTC
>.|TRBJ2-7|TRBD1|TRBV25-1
CASSPPDRGYEQYF
TGTGCCAGCAGTCCACCGGACAGGGGCTACGAGCAGTACTTC
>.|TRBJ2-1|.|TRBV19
CASTGSWYNEQFF
TGTGCCAGTACAGGGTCTTGGTACAATGAGCAGTTCTTC
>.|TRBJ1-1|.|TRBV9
CASSPPHGNTEAFF
TGTGCCAGCAGCCCCCCCCACGGGAACACTGAAGCTTTCTTT
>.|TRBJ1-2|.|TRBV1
CTSSQVLRADCYGYTF
TGCACCAGCAGCCAAGTTCTCAGGGCAGATTGCTATGGCTACACCTTC
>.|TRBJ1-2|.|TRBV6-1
CASSEVTVNYGYTF
TGTGCCAGCAGTGAGGTGACAGTTAACTATGGCTACACCTTC
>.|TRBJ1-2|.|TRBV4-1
CASSQDRGGYGYTF
TGCGCCAGCAGCCAAGACAGGGGAGGCTATGGCTACACCTTC
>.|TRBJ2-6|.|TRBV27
CASSFQGPDSGANVLTF
TGTGCCAGCAGTTTTCAGGGACCGGACTCTGGGGCCAACGTCCTGACTTTC
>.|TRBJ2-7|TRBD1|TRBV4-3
CASSPGTGGSYEQYF
TGCGCCAGCAGCCCTGGGACAGGGGGCTCGTACGAGCAGTACTTC
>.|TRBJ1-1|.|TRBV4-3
CASSQDGGSGAFF
TGCGCCAGCAGCCAAGATGGGGGGAGTGGTGCTTTCTTT
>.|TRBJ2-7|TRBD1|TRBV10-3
CAISRDRGTYEQYF
TGTGCCATCAGTCGGGACAGGGGCACCTACGAGCAGTACTTC
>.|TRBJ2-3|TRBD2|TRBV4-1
CASSHAGEGDTQYF
TGCGCCAGCAGCCACGCGGGGGAGGGGGATACGCAGTATTTT
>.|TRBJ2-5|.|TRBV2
CASSSNPGPQETQYF
TGTGCCAGCAGCTCCAACCCGGGACCGCAAGAGACCCAGTACTTC
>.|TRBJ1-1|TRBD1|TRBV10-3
CAISDRGQTEAFF
TGTGCCATCAGTGACAGGGGGCAGACTGAAGCTTTCTTT
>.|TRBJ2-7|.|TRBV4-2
CASRGQGLVEQYF
TGTGCCAGCAGGGGGCAGGGATTAGTCGAGCAGTACTTC
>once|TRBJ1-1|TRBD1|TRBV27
CASSLGQLMNTEAFF
TGTGCCAGCAGTTTGGGACAGCTCATGAACACTGAAGCTTTCTTT
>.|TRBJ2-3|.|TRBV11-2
CASSLPSTDTQYF
TGTGCCAGCAGCTTACCTAGCACAGATACGCAGTATTTT
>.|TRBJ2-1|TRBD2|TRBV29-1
CSGRDYSYNEQFF
TGCAGCGGGAGGGACTATTCCTACAATGAGCAGTTCTTC
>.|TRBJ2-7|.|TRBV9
CAMQTGRPNEQYF
TGTGCCATGCAAACAGGACGCCCCAACGAGCAGTACTTC
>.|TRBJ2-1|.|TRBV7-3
CASSLTGGSYNEQFF
TGTGCCAGCAGCTTAACAGGGGGGTCCTACAATGAGCAGTTCTTC
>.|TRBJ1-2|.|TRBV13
CASSLGRNYGYTF
TGTGCCAGCAGCTTAGGGCGGAACTATGGCTACACCTTC
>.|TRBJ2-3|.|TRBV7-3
CASSQGGSTDTQYF
TGTGCCAGCAGTCAAGGGGGAAGCACAGATACGCAGTATTTT
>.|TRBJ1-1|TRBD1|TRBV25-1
CASSESPGDRGGAFF
TGTGCCAGCAGTGAATCCCCGGGGGACAGGGGAGGCGCTTTCTTT
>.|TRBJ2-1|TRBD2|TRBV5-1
CASSLLIAVSGGPDEQFF
TGCGCCAGCAGCCTACTTATCGCCGTCTCGGGGGGGCCAGATGAGCAGTTCTTC
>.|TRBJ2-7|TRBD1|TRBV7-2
CASRLWGQGYLEQYF
TGTGCCAGCAGGCTCTGGGGACAGGGGTACCTCGAGCAGTACTTC
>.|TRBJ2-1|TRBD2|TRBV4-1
CASSLEGAGGYNEQFF
TGCGCCAGCAGCCTAGAGGGAGCGGGGGGGTACAATGAGCAGTTCTTC
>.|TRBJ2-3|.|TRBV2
CASIGTGVTDTQYF
TGTGCCAGCATTGGGACGGGGGTCACAGATACGCAGTATTTT
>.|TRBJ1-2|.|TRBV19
CASTSGGYGYTF
TGTGCCAGTACCTCGGGAGGCTATGGCTACACCTTC